This T cell receptor (beta chain) emerged from a study of T cells expressing NK-cell markers. As for the study in general: The TCR beta repertoires originated in sorted CD3+CD56+NKG2C+, CD3+CD56+NKG2C- and CD3+CD56-NKG2C+ T cells.

Production of TCR beta cDNA relied on 5'RACE template switching with UMIs. TCRdb reprocessed the 5' RACE reads; each CDR3 protein has one entry and no DNA is given. The repertoire table contains hundreds of thousands of distinct CDR3 sequences. The CDR3 extends over 13 amino acids. Germline V gives CDR1 KGHDR, CDR2 SFDVKD. Study-level results: In five or six donors, dominant NKG2C+ clonotypes were about 1.0-7.5% of CD8+ T cells.

About this clonotype: The antigen is undetermined.

The material sequenced was blood T cells: a sorted CD56 or NKG2C T cell subset, CD4+ or CD8+ T cells, or bulk PBMC T cells (not recorded which). The sequence came from a man aged 18 to 29 in good health. The gene calls are TRBV24-1 and TRBJ2-1; TCRdb's D call of TRBD2 is untestable without DNA. CDR3 sequence: CATSPPGYNEQFF.